Below, 8 T cell receptor beta chains from the same sample are listed, as sequenced in a study of T-cell reconstitution after alpha-beta-depleted transplantation in children. For TCRbeta, the library was prepared with unique molecular identifiers. In TCRdb, the PCR reads were re-called with MiXCR into one record per CDR3 protein. The table includes under 35,000 distinct CDR3 sequences, roughly 19% detected once. The sample consisted of PBMCs, mostly from graft donor cells, taken 60 days after TCRalphabeta/CD19-depleted stem cell transplant. These receptor sequences come from a male patient aged 2-10 years who had a stem cell transplant for acute lymphoblastic leukemia, so the T cells may come from the graft donor.

This clonotype was recorded many times. The chain joins TRBV6-2 or TRBV6-3 to TRBJ1-1; no clear D gene. V was cut by 5 bases and J by 5 bases, with 9 bases left in between. There are 12 residues in the CDR3. Germline values: CDR1 MNHEY, CDR2 SVGEGT. The CDR3 is CASSETRTEAFF. In nucleotides, the CDR3 is TGTGCCAGCAGTGAGACGAGAACTGAAGCTTTCTTT.

V is TRBV20-1 and J is TRBJ2-3; D unresolved. This CDR3 is 14 amino acids long. Trimming shortened V by 0 bases and J by 3 bases, and 10 bases separated the two germline ends. Germline CDR1 DFQATT, CDR2 SNEGSKA (reference sequence). The CDR3 bases are TGCAGTGCTAGAGAAGGGATCGGTACAGATACGCAGTATTTT. It codes for CSAREGIGTDTQYF.

The rearrangement joins TRBV7-2 to TRBJ2-5, with TRBD2 matching over 9 bases. The CDR3 spans 16 residues. Unmatched junction bases numbered 13, after V lost 6 bases and J lost 5 bases. Germline CDR1 SGHTA, CDR2 FQGNSA. CDR3 protein: CASSLGLAGKGETQYF. In DNA, the CDR3 is TGTGCCAGCAGTTTGGGACTAGCTGGAAAGGGGGAGACCCAGTACTTC.

The genes are TRBV7-9 and TRBJ1-1; D is perhaps TRBD1 (5 bases). The ends were cut back, 7 bases at V and 5 bases at J, with 8 bases in the middle. CDR3 length: 11 residues. Per the germline V gene, CDR1 is SEHNR and CDR2 is FQNEAQ (reference sequence). DNA of the CDR3: TGTGCCAGCACGCGGGGGACTGAAGCTTTCTTT. Its protein is CASTRGTEAFF. Full variable domain (missing parts from reference TRBV7-9 and TRBJ1-1): DTGVSQNPRHKITKRGQNVTFRCDPISEHNRLYWYRQTLGQGPEFLTYFQNEAQLEKSRLLSDRFSAERPKGSFSTLEIQRTEQGDSAMYLCASTRGTEAFFGQGTRLTVV.

V and J are TRBV11-1 and TRBJ2-5; no clear D gene. The CDR3 extends over 16 amino acids. V was shortened by 0 bases and J by 4 bases, with 15 bases between the two germline ends. From germline, CDR1 is SGHAT and CDR2 FQDESV (reference sequence). CDR3 sequence (DNA): TGTGCCAGCAGCTTAGCAGGTCTACCGCCAAGAGAGACCCAGTACTTC. Protein product: CASSLAGLPPRETQYF. Full variable domain (remainder filled in from reference TRBV11-1 and TRBJ2-5): EAEVAQSPRYKITEKSQAVAFWCDPISGHATLYWYRQILGQGPELLVQFQDESVVDDSQLPKDRFSAERLKGVDSTLKIQPAELGDSAMYLCASSLAGLPPRETQYFGPGTRLLVL.

This clonotype turned up a few times. The chain employs TRBV9 and TRBJ1-6, with a weak D call TRBD1 (5 bases). In germline, CDR1 is SGDLS, CDR2 YYNGEE. V was pared by 1 base and J by 7 bases, with 12 bases between. This CDR3 has 15 residues. In DNA form, the CDR3 reads TGTGCCAGCAGCGTACAGGGAGAACGAAATTCACCCCTCCACTTT. Its protein product is CASSVQGERNSPLHF.

In its sample, this clonotype was seen many times. The J gene is TRBJ2-1, the V gene TRBV30, with D maybe TRBD2 (5 bases). The germline gives CDR1 GTSNPN, CDR2 SVGIG (reference sequence). V shed 3 bases and J shed 3 bases, with 15 bases lying between them. This CDR3 is 15 amino acids long. The CDR3 DNA sequence: TGTGCCTGGAGCGCCCTTAGCGCGGTCTACAATGAGCAGTTCTTC. It yields the protein CAWSALSAVYNEQFF. The whole variable domain, filled in from reference TRBV30 and TRBJ2-1, reads SQTIHQWPATLVQPVGSPLSLECTVEGTSNPNLYWYRQAAGRGLQLLFYSVGIGQISSEVPQNLSASRPQDRQFILSSKKLLLSDSGFYLCAWSALSAVYNEQFFGPGTRLTVL.

This clonotype was counted a few times. The chain joins TRBV6-2 or TRBV6-3 to TRBJ2-7; no clear D. The CDR3 length is 10 residues. Trimming took 2 bases from V and 8 from J, leaving 4 bases between them. CDR1 and CDR2 (germline): MNHEY, SVGEGT. This CDR3 is CASSYEKQYF. CDR3 in DNA: TGTGCCAGCAGTTACGAGAAGCAGTACTTC.